A single sample gave rise to the 31 T cell receptor beta chains below, sequenced in a study of blood T cell repertoires in COVID-19. Repertoires were generated with immunoSEQ multiplex PCR, while TCRdb's copy carries only in-frame clones and drops some. The repertoire holds some 50,000 clones, with over 80% as singletons. What was sequenced was peripheral blood. The receptors were sampled from a human donor in a cohort sampled during active COVID-19.

This chain uses TRBV2 with TRBJ2-6; the D is unclear. The V end was cut by 3 bases, the J end by 4 bases, with 4 bases between. This CDR3 contains 13 residues. CDR1 SNHLY and CDR2 FYNNEI come from the germline V gene. CDR3 DNA sequence: TGTGCCAGCAGTGAGGCAGGGGCCAACGTCCTGACTTTC. As protein: CASSEAGANVLTF.

V usage is TRBV2 and J usage is TRBJ2-7; 9 nucleotides align to TRBD2. Germline assignment: CDR1 SNHLY and CDR2 FYNNEI. The CDR3 spans 14 residues. J was trimmed by 1 base and V by 4 bases; bases with no gene match: 2. This chain's CDR3 is CASSGLAGSYEQYF. In DNA form, the CDR3 reads TGTGCCAGCAGTGGGCTAGCGGGGTCCTACGAGCAGTACTTC.

In this sample, this clone turned up once. The chain employs TRBV5-1 and TRBJ2-3; 10 nucleotides line up with TRBD2. The V gene's germline CDR1 is SGHRS and CDR2 YFSETQ. The CDR3 is 16 residues long. V shed 5 bases, J shed 2 bases, and the junction held 8 bases outside the gene matches. The DNA of the CDR3 is TGCGCCAGCAGTCCAAAAGCGGGAGGGGTCACAGATACGCAGTATTTT. Amino acids: CASSPKAGGVTDTQYF.

The CDR3 DNA is TGTGCCATCAAAGGGACAGCTTTACCTGACACTGAAGCTTTCTTT. This codes for CAIKGTALPDTEAFF. The chain links TRBV10-3 to TRBJ1-1; 7 bases line up with TRBD1. Trimming cost V 7 bases and J 3 bases; bases outside gene matches: 11. The germline CDR1 and CDR2 sequences are ENHRY and SYGVKD. This CDR3 spans 15 amino acids.

V and J are TRBV27 and TRBJ1-2; D might be TRBD1 (5 bases). V was shortened by 5 bases and J by 8 bases, with 15 bases between the two germline ends. This CDR3 contains 13 residues. Germline V gene sequence: CDR1 MNHEY, CDR2 SMNVEV (reference sequence). This chain's CDR3 is CASSALTDIGYTF. The CDR3 DNA reads TGTGCCAGCAGTGCGTTGACAGACATCGGCTACACCTTC.

The chain uses TRBV7-2 and TRBJ2-2, with 10 bases fitting TRBD2. Germline V CDR1 and CDR2: SGHTA, FQGNSA. V lost 1 base and J lost 6; bases outside the gene matches: 2. The CDR3 extends over 15 amino acids. The CDR3 DNA reads TGTGCCAGCAGCTTAGGACTAGCGGGTTCCGGGGAGCTGTTTTTT. This codes for CASSLGLAGSGELFF.

The rearrangement uses TRBV3-1 (or the pseudogene TRBV3-2) and TRBJ2-2; D is possibly TRBD1 (6 bases). CDR3 size: 14 residues. The germline gives CDR1 LGHDT, CDR2 YNNKEL (reference sequence). The V gene lost 4 bases and the J gene lost 6 bases, with 12 bases spanning the gap. CDR3 region: CASSRGKGAGELFF. CDR3 DNA sequence: TGTGCCAGCAGCCGAGGGAAGGGGGCCGGGGAGCTGTTTTTT.

There are a few counts of this clone. The CDR3 nucleotides are TGTGCCAGTAGTTTGCAGGGGAATTCACCCCTCCACTTT. It is translated as CASSLQGNSPLHF. The rearrangement links TRBV19 to TRBJ1-6, with a possible D match to TRBD1 (6 bases). CDR3 size: 13 residues. In germline, CDR1 is LNHDA, CDR2 SQIVND (reference sequence). V was shortened by 5 bases and J by 7 bases, with 9 bases between the two germline ends.

The J gene is TRBJ1-5, the V gene TRBV20-1; possibly TRBD1 for D (6 bases). Trimming stripped 5 bases from V and 7 bases from J, with 9 bases between. The germline V gene has CDR1 DFQATT and CDR2 SNEGSKA (reference sequence). This CDR3 is 11 amino acids long. CDR3 nucleotides: TGCAGTGCTGGACAGAACCAGCCCCAGCATTTT. Protein: CSAGQNQPQHF.

The V and J genes are TRBV27 and TRBJ1-2, with D perhaps TRBD1 (5 bases). CDR3 size: 13 residues. Between the trimmed V and J ends, which lost 6 bases and 7 bases, there was a span of 15 bases. Germline V gives CDR1 MNHEY, CDR2 SMNVEV (reference sequence). The CDR3 region is CASRPGAEAGYTF. The DNA for the CDR3 is TGTGCCAGCAGACCTGGGGCGGAAGCTGGCTACACCTTC.

The gene calls are TRBV4-1 and TRBJ1-1; perhaps TRBD1 as D (6 bases). The V end was cut by 5 bases, the J end by 7 bases, with 14 bases between. The V gene's germline CDR1 is MGHRA and CDR2 YSYEKL. CDR3 length: 13 amino acids. CDR3 region: CASSSRSGVEAFF. The CDR3 DNA sequence: TGCGCCAGCAGCTCACGATCAGGGGTTGAAGCTTTCTTT.

Of note for this clone: Different DNA sequences within this sample yield the same CDR3. The chain links TRBV5-1 to TRBJ1-2, with D unclear. The CDR3 runs 13 residues. V was cut by 0 bases and J by 4 bases, with 7 bases left in between. CDR1 SGHRS and CDR2 YFSETQ come from the germline V gene. CDR3 amino acids: CASSLEGAYGYTF. CDR3 DNA sequence: TGCGCCAGCAGCTTGGAAGGAGCCTATGGCTACACCTTC.

This clone was seen once. V and J are TRBV6-1 and TRBJ2-5; TRBD2 matches at 8 bases. V dropped 2 bases and J dropped 7; count of bases not matched to a gene: 12. This CDR3 spans 16 amino acids. In germline, CDR1 is MNHNS, CDR2 SASEGT. DNA of the CDR3: TGTGCCAGCAGTGAATCGGGGGGGCAGGGCGAGGGGACCCAGTACTTC. It specifies CASSESGGQGEGTQYF.

The rearrangement links TRBV6-5 to TRBJ2-3; 12 nucleotides match TRBD2. After removal of 7 bases from V and 4 bases from J, the junction contained 6 bases not matched to a gene. CDR1 MNHEY and CDR2 SVGAGI come from the germline V gene. This CDR3 is built from 15 residues. The CDR3: CASTSTSGGADTQYF. The CDR3 DNA reads as TGTGCCAGCACCTCGACTAGCGGGGGTGCAGATACGCAGTATTTT.

This chain connects TRBV4-3 to TRBJ1-4, with 9 bases that match TRBD1. This CDR3 has 19 amino acids. Trimming removed 0 bases from V and 4 bases from J; junction bases left unmatched: 12. Germline lookup yields CDR1 LGHNA and CDR2 YSLEER. DNA of the CDR3: TGCGCCAGCAGCCAAGATAATTGGAGAACAGGGGGCCATAATGAAAAACTGTTTTTT. Protein product: CASSQDNWRTGGHNEKLFF.

CDR3 residues: CASSPLIQGTYNEQFF. CDR3 sequence (DNA): TGTGCCAGCTCACCATTGATTCAGGGTACCTACAATGAGCAGTTCTTC. The chain carries TRBV18 and TRBJ2-1; tentative D call: TRBD1 (5 bases). The V and J ends lost 2 bases and 2 bases respectively, with 13 bases between them. The CDR3 extends over 16 amino acids. Germline CDR1 reads KGHSH; CDR2 reads LQKENI.

This clone has just a few counts. V is TRBV7-2 and J is TRBJ2-3; 7 bases align to TRBD2. The junction had 7 bases not matched to a gene; V was cut back by 1 base and J by 0 bases. CDR3 length: 17 residues. Per germline, CDR1 SGHTA and CDR2 FQGNSA. The DNA of the CDR3 is TGTGCCAGCAGCTTAGGGGCGGGGGTCCCCAGCACAGATACGCAGTATTTT. This codes for CASSLGAGVPSTDTQYF. Based on the CDR3 plus reference TRBV7-2 and TRBJ2-3, the full variable domain is GAGVSQSPSNKVTEKGKDVELRCDPISGHTALYWYRQSLGQGLEFLIYFQGNSAPDKSGLPSDRFSAERTGGSVSTLTIQRTQQEDSAVYLCASSLGAGVPSTDTQYFGPGTRLTVL.

A single count supports this clone. This rearrangement joins TRBV6-5 to TRBJ1-4; no firm D call. Germline V CDR1 and CDR2: MNHEY, SVGAGI. The CDR3 contains 13 residues. Trimming took 2 bases from V and 5 from J, leaving 6 bases between them. CDR3 bases: TGTGCCAGCAGTTACGTGGCAAATGAAAAACTGTTTTTT. Translating gives CASSYVANEKLFF.

The chain employs TRBV6-5 and TRBJ1-5, with 7 bases lining up with TRBD1. CDR1 and CDR2 (germline): MNHEY, SVGAGI. V was pared by 8 bases and J by 4 bases, with 8 bases of the junction left unmatched. This CDR3 region has 14 residues. CDR3: CASQRDSANQPQHF. The CDR3 bases are TGTGCCAGCCAAAGGGACAGTGCAAATCAGCCCCAGCATTTT.

The chain recombines TRBV6-5 with TRBJ1-2; TRBD1 agrees at 7 bases. Germline V gene sequence: CDR1 MNHEY, CDR2 SVGAGI. V dropped 6 bases and J dropped 1; count of bases not matched to a gene: 5. The CDR3 loop spans 14 amino acids. CDR3 protein: CASSLGQNNYGYTF. CDR3 DNA sequence: TGTGCCAGCAGCCTGGGACAGAATAACTATGGCTACACCTTC.

The chain employs TRBV19 and TRBJ1-5; 12 nucleotides line up with TRBD1. Germline-derived CDR1 and CDR2 are LNHDA and SQIVND (reference sequence). J gave up 7 bases and V 3 bases, and 4 bases lay outside the gene matches. The CDR3 runs to 15 residues. This CDR3 is CASSMGGTGGQPQHF. As DNA, the CDR3 is TGTGCCAGTAGTATGGGCGGGACAGGGGGCCAGCCCCAGCATTTT.

The chain couples TRBV19 to TRBJ1-6, with TRBD1 as a possible D gene (5 bases). CDR1 and CDR2 from the germline V gene are LNHDA and SQIVND (reference sequence). The CDR3 runs 15 residues. V was pared by 3 bases and J by 4 bases, with 10 bases between. The CDR3 here is CASSIDGGYNSPLHF. The CDR3 coding sequence is TGTGCCAGTAGTATCGACGGGGGTTATAATTCACCCCTCCACTTT.

The chain is built from TRBV23-1 and TRBJ2-7; D is unresolved. TRBV23-1 is marked as an open reading frame, function uncertain. The CDR3 has 10 residues. Trimming removed 6 bases at V and 5 bases at J, with 5 bases between. CDR3 in DNA: TGCGCCAGCAGCGTAGACGAGCAGTACTTC. Its translation is CASSVDEQYF.

CDR3 sequence reads: CASATGAGYTF. Here the CDR3 DNA reads TGTGCCAGCGCGACAGGGGCGGGCTACACCTTC. The gene calls are TRBV6-5 and TRBJ1-2; 8 nucleotides agree with TRBD1. The CDR3 is 11 residues long. Germline CDR1 reads MNHEY; CDR2 reads SVGAGI. V lost 8 bases, J lost 8 bases, and 4 bases stayed unmatched.

The V and J genes are TRBV5-4 and TRBJ2-3, with 13 positions matching TRBD2. The CDR3 is made up of 19 amino acids. With 4 bases clipped from V and 0 bases from J, the junction kept 11 bases outside the gene matches. Germline CDR1 SGHNT, CDR2 YYREEE (reference sequence). CDR3 residues: CASSPPRTSGRSSTDTQYF. Here the CDR3 DNA reads TGTGCCAGCAGCCCCCCCCGGACTAGCGGGAGAAGCAGCACAGATACGCAGTATTTT.

The chain combines TRBV5-1 with TRBJ2-2, with 10 bases matching TRBD2. This CDR3 has 17 amino acids. J was trimmed by 7 bases and V by 1 base; bases with no gene match: 10. CDR1 is SGHRS, CDR2 YFSETQ, per germline. CDR3 protein: CASSLSIAGGELGELFF. The DNA for the CDR3 is TGCGCCAGCAGCTTGTCTATAGCGGGAGGAGAACTCGGGGAGCTGTTTTTT.

V is TRBV10-1 and J is TRBJ1-5, with no clear D. V shed 7 bases and J shed 6 bases, with 7 bases lying between them. From germline, CDR1 is WNHNN and CDR2 SYGVQD (reference sequence). This CDR3 region has 11 residues. This chain's CDR3 is CASTKSQPQHF. For the CDR3, the DNA is TGCGCCAGCACCAAGAGTCAGCCCCAGCATTTT.

This clone was counted a few times. The CDR3 protein is CSVAWDTGGSAQYF. CDR3 nucleotide sequence: TGCAGCGTTGCCTGGGACACGGGAGGAAGTGCGCAGTATTTT. The chain employs TRBV29-1 and TRBJ2-3, with TRBD2 as a possible D gene (7 bases). Germline V gives CDR1 SQVTM, CDR2 ANQGSEA. There are 14 residues in the CDR3. V was clipped by 4 bases and J by 10 bases, with 21 bases between them.

V and J are TRBV7-2 and TRBJ2-5; 12 nucleotides align to TRBD2. The CDR3 covers 17 residues. Losses at the gene ends were 4 bases for V and 2 bases for J; bases not matched to a gene: 8. Germline V lookup: CDR1 SGHTA, CDR2 FQGNSA. Here the CDR3 DNA reads TGTGCCAGCAGCTACCCGGGACTAGCGGGCGTACAAGAGACCCAGTACTTC. This gives the protein CASSYPGLAGVQETQYF.

The chain has TRBV19 and TRBJ2-5; D perhaps matches TRBD1 (7 bases). CDR3 length: 12 amino acids. The V end was cut by 4 bases, the J end by 6 bases, with 9 bases between. CDR1 LNHDA and CDR2 SQIVND come from the germline V gene (reference sequence). The CDR3: CASSTGGQTQYF. The DNA for the CDR3 is TGTGCCAGTAGTACAGGGGGGCAGACCCAGTACTTC.

This chain connects TRBV18 to TRBJ2-7; the match to TRBD1 covers 10 bases. The CDR3 is 17 residues long. Germline CDR1 is KGHSH and CDR2 is LQKENI. The V segment lost 0 bases and the J segment 0 bases; nucleotides outside the gene matches: 5. The CDR3 reads CASSPPLGQGNSYEQYF. The DNA of the CDR3 is TGTGCCAGCTCACCACCGTTGGGACAGGGGAACTCCTACGAGCAGTACTTC.